Listed below are T cell receptor beta chains from one sample, sequenced in a study of blood T cell repertoires in COVID-19. TCRdb's copy holds only in-frame clones and misses some; the assay was immunoSEQ multiplex PCR. In the table there are 150,000 to 200,000 clones, roughly 89% of which are singletons. Sequenced sample: peripheral blood. These receptor sequences come from a woman under 30 who had recovered from COVID-19. Both conserved end residues are part of each CDR3. Rows may omit the clone size; those that give it use once, few, many or a size class.

CDR3aa | abundance | j_gene | v_gene
CASIFQGGTGELFF | NA | TRBJ2-2 | TRBV7-2
CASSVTSGGFYNEQFF | NA | TRBJ2-1 | TRBV9
CASSFFSGGGTGELFF | NA | TRBJ2-2 | TRBV19
CASSQAQTGGYGYTF | NA | TRBJ1-2 | TRBV4-1
CASSFRTGSNQPQHF | NA | TRBJ1-5 | TRBV9
CASSLGLQVKEAFF | NA | TRBJ1-1 | TRBV3-1/TRBV3-2
CASSSRRGEQYF | NA | TRBJ2-7 | TRBV7-2
CASSVAGGTSYNEQFF | NA | TRBJ2-1 | TRBV9
CASSLVAGSNTEAFF | NA | TRBJ1-1 | TRBV7-6
CASSLITIRDREAFF | NA | TRBJ1-1 | TRBV5-1
CASSTKREQFF | NA | TRBJ2-1 | TRBV28
CAIQGRVSYNSPLHF | NA | TRBJ1-6 | TRBV28
CASRLPGTNNGYTF | NA | TRBJ1-2 | TRBV6-5
CASRRDRGYGYTF | NA | TRBJ1-2 | TRBV6-5
CASSETTGAGGDTQYF | NA | TRBJ2-3 | TRBV27
CASSVEGRGETQYF | NA | TRBJ2-5 | TRBV9
CASSPSGERTVVTDTQYF | NA | TRBJ2-3 | TRBV19
CAIREGRRTDTQYF | NA | TRBJ2-3 | TRBV10-3
CASSLYRMNTEAFF | NA | TRBJ1-1 | TRBV13
CASSLLSGTDITQETQYF | NA | TRBJ2-5 | TRBV7-2
CASRTGGSNYGYTF | NA | TRBJ1-2 | TRBV6-6
CASSGGQGSSGNTIYF | NA | TRBJ1-3 | TRBV7-9
CSADRENIQYF | NA | TRBJ2-4 | TRBV20-1
CATSAGRWGRSKNNEQFF | once | TRBJ2-1 | TRBV24-1
CASSSRQNYGYTF | NA | TRBJ1-2 | TRBV7-9
CASSLRGDNEQFF | NA | TRBJ2-1 | TRBV12-3/TRBV12-4
CASSPPSRQYGAQYF | NA | TRBJ2-5 | TRBV18
CSVESGLRNTIYF | NA | TRBJ1-3 | TRBV29-1
CASSLVNPTDTQYF | NA | TRBJ2-3 | TRBV6-2/TRBV6-3
CASSLRGAGGQRNTDTQYF | NA | TRBJ2-3 | TRBV6-2/TRBV6-3
CASSSSAGLNQPQHF | NA | TRBJ1-5 | TRBV9
CATILEGTGELFF | NA | TRBJ2-2 | TRBV12-3/TRBV12-4
CASSLGLVGANVLTF | NA | TRBJ2-6 | TRBV7-9